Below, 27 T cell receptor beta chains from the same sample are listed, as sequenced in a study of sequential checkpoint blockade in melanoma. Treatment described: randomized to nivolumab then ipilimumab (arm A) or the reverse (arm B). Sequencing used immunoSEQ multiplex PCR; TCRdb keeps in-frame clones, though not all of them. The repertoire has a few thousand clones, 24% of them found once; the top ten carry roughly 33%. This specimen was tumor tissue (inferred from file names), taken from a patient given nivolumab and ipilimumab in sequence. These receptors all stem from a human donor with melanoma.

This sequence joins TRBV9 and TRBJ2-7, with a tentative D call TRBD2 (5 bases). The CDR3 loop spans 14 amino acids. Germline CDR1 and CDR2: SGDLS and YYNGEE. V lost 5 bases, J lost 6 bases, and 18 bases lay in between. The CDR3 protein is CASREVSEQREQYF. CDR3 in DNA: TGTGCCAGCAGGGAGGTCTCGGAGCAGCGCGAGCAGTACTTC.

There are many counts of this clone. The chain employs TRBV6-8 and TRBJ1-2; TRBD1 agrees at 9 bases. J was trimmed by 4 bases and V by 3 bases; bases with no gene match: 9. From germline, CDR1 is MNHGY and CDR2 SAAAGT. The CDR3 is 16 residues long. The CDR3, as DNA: TGTGCCAGCAGTTATAATCCTACGGGACAGGGCTATGGCTACACCTTC. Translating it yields CASSYNPTGQGYGYTF.

CDR3 residues: CASSPGTAVTNTEAFF. CDR3 DNA: TGTGCCAGCAGCCCAGGGACAGCAGTAACGAACACTGAAGCTTTCTTT. The chain uses TRBV11-3 and TRBJ1-1, with 7 bases that match TRBD1. CDR3 length equals 16 residues. The V gene's germline CDR1 is SGHNT and CDR2 YENEEA. After removal of 5 bases from V and 1 base from J, the junction contained 10 bases not matched to a gene.

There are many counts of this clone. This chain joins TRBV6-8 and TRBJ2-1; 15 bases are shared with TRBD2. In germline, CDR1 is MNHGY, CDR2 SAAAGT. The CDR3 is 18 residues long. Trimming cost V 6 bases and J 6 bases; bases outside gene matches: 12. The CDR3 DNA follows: TGTGCCAGCAGACGGGGACTAGCGGGGGGATTTTACGGCAATGAGCAGTTCTTC. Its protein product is CASRRGLAGGFYGNEQFF.

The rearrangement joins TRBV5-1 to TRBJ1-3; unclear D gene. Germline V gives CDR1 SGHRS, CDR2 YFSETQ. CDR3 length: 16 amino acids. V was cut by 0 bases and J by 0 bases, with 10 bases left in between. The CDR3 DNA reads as TGCGCCAGCAGCTTGGCCCCCGCTTACTCTGGAAACACCATATATTTT. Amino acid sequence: CASSLAPAYSGNTIYF.

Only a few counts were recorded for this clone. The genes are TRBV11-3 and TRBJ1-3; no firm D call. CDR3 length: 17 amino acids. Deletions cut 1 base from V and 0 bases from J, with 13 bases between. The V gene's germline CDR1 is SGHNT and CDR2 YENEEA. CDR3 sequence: CASSLGPVGSSGNTIYF. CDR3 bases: TGTGCCAGCAGCTTAGGACCGGTCGGCTCCTCTGGAAACACCATATATTTT.

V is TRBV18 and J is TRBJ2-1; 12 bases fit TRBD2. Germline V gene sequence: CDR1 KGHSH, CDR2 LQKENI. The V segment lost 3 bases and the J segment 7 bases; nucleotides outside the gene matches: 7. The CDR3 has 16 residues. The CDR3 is CASSPPLAGGSNEQFF. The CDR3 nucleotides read TGTGCCAGCTCACCGCCACTAGCGGGAGGTTCGAATGAGCAGTTCTTC.

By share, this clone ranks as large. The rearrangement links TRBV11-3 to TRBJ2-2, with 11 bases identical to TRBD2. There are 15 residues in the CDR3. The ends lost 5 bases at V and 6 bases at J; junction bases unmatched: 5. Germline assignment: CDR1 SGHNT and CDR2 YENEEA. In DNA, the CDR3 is TGTGCCAGCAGCCGCTCTAGCGGGAGGCCCGGGGAGCTGTTTTTT. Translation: CASSRSSGRPGELFF.

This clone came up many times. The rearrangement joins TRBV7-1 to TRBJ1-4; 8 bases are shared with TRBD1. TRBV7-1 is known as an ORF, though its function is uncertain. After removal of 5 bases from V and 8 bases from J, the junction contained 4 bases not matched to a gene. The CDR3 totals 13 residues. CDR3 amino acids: CASSQGDREKLFF. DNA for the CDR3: TGTGCCAGCAGCCAAGGGGACAGGGAAAAACTGTTTTTT.

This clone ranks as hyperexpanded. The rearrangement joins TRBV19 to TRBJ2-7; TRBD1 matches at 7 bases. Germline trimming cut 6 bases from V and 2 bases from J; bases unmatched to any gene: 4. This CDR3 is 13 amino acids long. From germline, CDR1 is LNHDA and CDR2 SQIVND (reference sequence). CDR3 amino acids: CASRGQETYEQYF. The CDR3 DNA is TGTGCCAGTAGAGGACAGGAAACCTACGAGCAGTACTTC.

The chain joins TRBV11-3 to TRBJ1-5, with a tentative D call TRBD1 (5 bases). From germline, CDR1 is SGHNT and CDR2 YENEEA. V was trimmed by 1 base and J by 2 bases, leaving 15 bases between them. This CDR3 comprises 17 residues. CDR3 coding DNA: TGTGCCAGCAGCTTAGGGGACGGGGTCGGCGGCAATCAGCCCCAGCATTTT. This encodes CASSLGDGVGGNQPQHF.

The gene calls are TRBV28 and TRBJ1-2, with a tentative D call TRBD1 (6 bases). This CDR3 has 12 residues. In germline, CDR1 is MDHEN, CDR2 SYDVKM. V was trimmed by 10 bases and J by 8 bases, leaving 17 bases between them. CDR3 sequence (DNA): TGTGCCACCAACCAACGGGGGCGAGGCTACACCTTC. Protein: CATNQRGRGYTF.

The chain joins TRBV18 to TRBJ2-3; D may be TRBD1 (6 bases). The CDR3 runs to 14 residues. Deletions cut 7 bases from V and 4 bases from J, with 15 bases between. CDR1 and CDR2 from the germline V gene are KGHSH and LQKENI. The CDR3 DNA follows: TGTGCCAGCTTGGAGATACAGGGCGCAGATACGCAGTATTTT. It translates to CASLEIQGADTQYF.

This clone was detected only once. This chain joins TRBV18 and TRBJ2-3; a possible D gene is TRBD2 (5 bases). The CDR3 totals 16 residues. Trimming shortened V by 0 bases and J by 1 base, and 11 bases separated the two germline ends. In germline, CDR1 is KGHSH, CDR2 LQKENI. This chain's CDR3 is CASSPPEARRTDTQYF. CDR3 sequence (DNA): TGTGCCAGCTCACCACCGGAGGCTAGACGCACAGATACGCAGTATTTT.

CDR3 coding DNA: TGTGCCTGGAGTCGGAGTAACAATGAGCAGTTCTTC. Residues: CAWSRSNNEQFF. This sequence joins TRBV30 and TRBJ2-1, with D unresolved. V lost 2 bases and J 5 bases, leaving 7 bases between the germline ends. Germline CDR1 GTSNPN, CDR2 SVGIG (reference sequence). This CDR3 region has 12 residues. Full variable domain (missing parts from reference TRBV30 and TRBJ2-1): SQTIHQWPATLVQPVGSPLSLECTVEGTSNPNLYWYRQAAGRGLQLLFYSVGIGQISSEVPQNLSASRPQDRQFILSSKKLLLSDSGFYLCAWSRSNNEQFFGPGTRLTVL.

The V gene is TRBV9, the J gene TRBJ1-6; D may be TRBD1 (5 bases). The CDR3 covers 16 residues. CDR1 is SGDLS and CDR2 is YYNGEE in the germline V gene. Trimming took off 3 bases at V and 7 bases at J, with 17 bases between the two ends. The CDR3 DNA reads TGTGCCAGCAGCGACCGAATCGGGGAGGGGAATTCACCCCTCCACTTT. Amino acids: CASSDRIGEGNSPLHF. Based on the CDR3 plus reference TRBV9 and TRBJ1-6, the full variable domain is DSGVTQTPKHLITATGQRVTLRCSPRSGDLSVYWYQQSLDQGLQFLIQYYNGEERAKGNILERFSAQQFPDLHSELNLSSLELGDSALYFCASSDRIGEGNSPLHFGNGTRLTVT.

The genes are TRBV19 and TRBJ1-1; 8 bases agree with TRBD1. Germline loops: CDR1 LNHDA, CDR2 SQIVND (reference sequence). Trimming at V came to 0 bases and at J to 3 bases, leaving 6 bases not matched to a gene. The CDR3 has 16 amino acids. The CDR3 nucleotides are TGTGCCAGTAGTATAGACGGACAGGGTCCCTACACTGAAGCTTTCTTT. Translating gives CASSIDGQGPYTEAFF. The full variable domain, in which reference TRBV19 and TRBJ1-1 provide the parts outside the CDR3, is DGGITQSPKYLFRKEGQNVTLSCEQNLNHDAMYWYRQDPGQGLRLIYYSQIVNDFQKGDIAEGYSVSREKKESFPLTVTSAQKNPTAFYLCASSIDGQGPYTEAFFGQGTRLTVV.

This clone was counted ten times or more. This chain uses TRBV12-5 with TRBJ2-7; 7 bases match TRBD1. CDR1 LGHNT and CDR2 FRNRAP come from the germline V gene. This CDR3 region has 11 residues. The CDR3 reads CASSDRDEQYF. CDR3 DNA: TGTGCCAGCTCAGACAGGGACGAGCAGTACTTC. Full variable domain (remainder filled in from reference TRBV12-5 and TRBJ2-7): DARVTQTPRHKVTEMGQEVTMRCQPILGHNTVFWYRQTMMQGLELLAYFRNRAPLDDSGMPKDRFSAEMPDATLATLKIQPSEPRDSAVYFCASSDRDEQYFGPGTRLTVT.

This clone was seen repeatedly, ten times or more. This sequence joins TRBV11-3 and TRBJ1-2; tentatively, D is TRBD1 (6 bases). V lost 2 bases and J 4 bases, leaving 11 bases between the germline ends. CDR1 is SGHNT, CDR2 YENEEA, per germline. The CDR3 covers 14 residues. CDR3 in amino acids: CASSLKMDSYGYTF. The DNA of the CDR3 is TGTGCCAGCAGCTTAAAGATGGACAGCTATGGCTACACCTTC.

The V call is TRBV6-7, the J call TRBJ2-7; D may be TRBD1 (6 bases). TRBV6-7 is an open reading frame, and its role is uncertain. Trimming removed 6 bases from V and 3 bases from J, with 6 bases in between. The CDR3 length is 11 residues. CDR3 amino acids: CASRDSYEQYF. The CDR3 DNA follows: TGTGCCAGCAGGGACAGCTACGAGCAGTACTTC.

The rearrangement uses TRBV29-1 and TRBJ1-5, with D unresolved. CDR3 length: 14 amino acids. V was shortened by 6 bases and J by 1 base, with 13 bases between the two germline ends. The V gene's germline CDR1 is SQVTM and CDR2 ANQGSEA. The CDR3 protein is CSVKESASNQPQHF. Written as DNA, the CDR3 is TGCAGCGTGAAAGAATCGGCGAGCAATCAGCCCCAGCATTTT.

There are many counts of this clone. In nucleotides, the CDR3 is TGTGCCAGCAGCTTAGAAGTTTCTCGCGGGAGGCTAATGGAAACCCAGTACTTC. It codes for CASSLEVSRGRLMETQYF. The chain recombines TRBV11-3 with TRBJ2-5; TRBD2 matches 8 bases. This CDR3 comprises 18 residues. The germline CDR1 and CDR2 sequences are SGHNT and YENEEA. V lost 0 bases, J lost 8 bases, and 17 bases stayed unmatched.

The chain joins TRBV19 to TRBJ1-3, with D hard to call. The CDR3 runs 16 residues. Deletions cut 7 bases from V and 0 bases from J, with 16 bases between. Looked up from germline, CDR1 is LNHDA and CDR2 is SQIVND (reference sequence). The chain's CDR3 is CASNQASGYSGNTIYF. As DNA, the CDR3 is TGTGCCAGTAACCAAGCGTCGGGATACTCTGGAAACACCATATATTTT.

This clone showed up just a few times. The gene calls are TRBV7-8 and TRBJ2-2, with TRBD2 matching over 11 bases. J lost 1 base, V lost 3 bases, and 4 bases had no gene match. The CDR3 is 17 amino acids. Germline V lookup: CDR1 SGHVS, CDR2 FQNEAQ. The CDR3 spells CASSLGLAGGNTGELFF. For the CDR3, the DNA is TGTGCCAGCAGCTTGGGGCTAGCGGGGGGGAACACCGGGGAGCTGTTTTTT.

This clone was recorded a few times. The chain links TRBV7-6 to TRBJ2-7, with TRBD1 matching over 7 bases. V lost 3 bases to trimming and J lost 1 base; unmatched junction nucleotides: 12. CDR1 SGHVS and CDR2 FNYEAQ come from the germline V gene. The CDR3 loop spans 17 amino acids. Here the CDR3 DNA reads TGTGCCAGCAGCTTGGGGATTAACAGGGGCCTATCCTACGAGCAGTACTTC. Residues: CASSLGINRGLSYEQYF. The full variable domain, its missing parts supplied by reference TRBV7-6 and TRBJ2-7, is GAGVSQSPRYKVTKRGQDVALRCDPISGHVSLYWYRQALGQGPEFLTYFNYEAQQDKSGLPNDRFSAERPEGSISTLTIQRTEQRDSAMYRCASSLGINRGLSYEQYFGPGTRLTVT.

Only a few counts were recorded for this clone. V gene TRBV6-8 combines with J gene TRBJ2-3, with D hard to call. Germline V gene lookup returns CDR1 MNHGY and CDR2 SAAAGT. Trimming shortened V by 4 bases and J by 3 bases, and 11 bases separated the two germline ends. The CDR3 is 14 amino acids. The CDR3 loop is CASSWGRGTDTQYF. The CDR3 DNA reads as TGTGCCAGCAGTTGGGGTCGTGGAACAGATACGCAGTATTTT.

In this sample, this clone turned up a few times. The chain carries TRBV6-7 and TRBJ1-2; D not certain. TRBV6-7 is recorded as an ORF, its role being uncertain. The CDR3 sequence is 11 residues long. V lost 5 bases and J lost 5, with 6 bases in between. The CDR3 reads CASSEAYGYTF. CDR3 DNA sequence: TGTGCCAGCAGTGAAGCATATGGCTACACCTTC.